The next 13 T cell receptor beta chains were all read from a single sample in a study of glioma-infiltrating T cells after dendritic cell vaccination. Sequenced by immunoSEQ multiplex PCR; TCRdb stores in-frame clones only, minus some. This sample has about 99,000 clones, with 81% found just once. This sample comprised blood, obtained before dendritic cell vaccination. Source of these receptors: a human donor with glioblastoma.

This clone was found a few times. This chain uses TRBV6-1 with TRBJ2-3, with D unclear. Trimming left V 6 bases short and J 3 bases short, with 4 bases between. Germline assignment: CDR1 MNHNS and CDR2 SASEGT. This CDR3 has 11 amino acids. The CDR3 DNA follows: TGTGCCAGCAGATCAACAGATACGCAGTATTTT. It specifies CASRSTDTQYF.

This clone was counted only a few times. V is TRBV6-4 and J is TRBJ1-6, with D hard to call. Trimming removed 2 bases at V and 3 bases at J, with 5 bases between. This CDR3 has 14 residues. CDR1 and CDR2 from the germline V gene are MRHNA and SNTAGT. CDR3 sequence reads: CASSDTSYNSPLHF. The CDR3 bases are TGTGCCAGCAGTGACACCAGCTATAATTCACCCCTCCACTTT.

The table lists this clone with a few counts. The rearrangement joins TRBV5-6 to TRBJ2-1, with 15 bases aligning to TRBD2. This CDR3 has 14 amino acids. Germline assignment: CDR1 SGHDT and CDR2 YYEEEE. Unmatched junction bases numbered 4, after V lost 3 bases and J lost 12 bases. This CDR3 is CASSSPGLAGGQFF. The CDR3 nucleotides are TGTGCCAGCAGCTCACCGGGACTAGCGGGAGGGCAGTTCTTC.

J is TRBJ1-2 and V is TRBV5-1; tentative D call: TRBD1 (5 bases). The CDR3 runs to 13 residues. Germline V gene lookup returns CDR1 SGHRS and CDR2 YFSETQ. V lost 4 bases, J lost 4 bases, and 11 bases lay in between. CDR3 in amino acids: CASSPTASYGYTF. The CDR3 nucleotides are TGCGCCAGCAGCCCGACAGCCAGCTATGGCTACACCTTC.

The rearrangement links TRBV18 to TRBJ2-2, with TRBD1 matching 7 bases. The V segment lost 0 bases and the J segment 7 bases; nucleotides outside the gene matches: 8. The CDR3 has 16 residues. CDR1 is KGHSH, CDR2 LQKENI, per germline. The CDR3 here is CASSPPRDSLIGELFF. As DNA, the CDR3 is TGTGCCAGCTCACCACCTAGGGACAGTTTGATCGGGGAGCTGTTTTTT.

This chain joins TRBV30 and TRBJ2-3, with 7 bases lining up with TRBD2. The germline CDR1 and CDR2 sequences are GTSNPN and SVGIG (reference sequence). This CDR3 comprises 14 residues. V gave up 0 bases and J gave up 5 bases; unmatched junction bases: 5. For the CDR3, the DNA is TGTGCCTGGAGTGTAGAGCGGGGCTTAGATACGCAGTATTTT. Amino acids: CAWSVERGLDTQYF.

This clone came up a few times. The chain links TRBV5-1 to TRBJ1-1; perhaps TRBD1 as D (5 bases). The CDR3 runs 15 residues. CDR1 is SGHRS, CDR2 YFSETQ, per germline. V shed 6 bases and J shed 3 bases, with 18 bases lying between them. CDR3 nucleotide sequence: TGCGCCAGCACCAACCCCGGGGGTACGGACACTGAAGCTTTCTTT. The encoded protein is CASTNPGGTDTEAFF.

Only a few counts were recorded for this clone. The V call is TRBV4-1, the J call TRBJ1-2; D is undetermined. Trimming stripped 4 bases from V and 3 bases from J, with 21 bases between. The CDR3 runs 17 residues. Looked up from germline, CDR1 is MGHRA and CDR2 is YSYEKL. CDR3 residues: CASSLGGQFEIDYGYTF. CDR3 bases: TGCGCCAGCAGCCTTGGCGGGCAGTTCGAGATCGACTATGGCTACACCTTC.

This sequence joins TRBV11-2 and TRBJ1-2, with a tentative D call TRBD1 (6 bases). There are 12 residues in the CDR3. Looked up from germline, CDR1 is SGHAT and CDR2 is FQNNGV. The ends were cut back, 5 bases at V and 8 bases at J, with 12 bases in the middle. CDR3 protein: CASSPGGGGYTF. In nucleotides, the CDR3 is TGTGCCAGCAGCCCGGGAGGGGGAGGCTACACCTTC.

This clone has a handful of counts. V usage is TRBV6-4 and J usage is TRBJ1-2; the D gene is possibly TRBD1 (6 bases). Germline V lookup: CDR1 MRHNA, CDR2 SNTAGT. The CDR3 length is 14 residues. Trimming shortened V by 6 bases and J by 5 bases, and 16 bases separated the two germline ends. The CDR3 loop is CASRPEGVAYGYTF. CDR3 coding DNA: TGTGCCAGCAGGCCAGAGGGGGTGGCTTATGGCTACACCTTC.

This chain connects TRBV5-1 to TRBJ2-7; D is perhaps TRBD2 (5 bases). The germline V gene encodes CDR1 SGHRS and CDR2 YFSETQ. The CDR3 spans 15 residues. V lost 1 base and J lost 6, with 17 bases in between. The CDR3 sequence: CASSLRTPRTAEQYF. DNA of the CDR3: TGCGCCAGCAGCTTGAGGACTCCTCGGACGGCCGAGCAGTACTTC.

The J gene is TRBJ1-5, the V gene TRBV19; a weak D match, TRBD1 (5 bases). From germline, CDR1 is LNHDA and CDR2 SQIVND (reference sequence). CDR3 size: 14 residues. V lost 7 bases, J lost 3 bases, and 13 bases lay in between. The DNA for the CDR3 is TGTGCCAGTAAAGGAGGGACCGACAATCAGCCCCAGCATTTT. Translating it yields CASKGGTDNQPQHF.

This clone has only a few counts. At the DNA level, this CDR3 is encoded by other sequences in the same sample as well. The chain employs TRBV25-1 and TRBJ1-1; a possible D gene is TRBD1 (6 bases). The CDR3 runs to 15 residues. Germline-derived CDR1 and CDR2 are MGHDK and SYGVNS. The V and J ends lost 7 bases and 4 bases respectively, with 19 bases between them. The CDR3 loop is CASKTGPAGFTEAFF. The CDR3 nucleotides read TGTGCCAGCAAGACAGGACCCGCCGGGTTCACTGAAGCTTTCTTT.